The 8 T cell receptor beta chains given below trace back to one sample, sequenced in a study of T-cell memory formation after mild COVID-19 (dated by TCRdb to the early 2020s). Receptor amplification or capture employed 5' RACE. The instrument was an Illumina NovaSeq 6000. The public reads were reanalyzed by TCRdb: fastp trimming at Q25, MiXCR alignment, in-frame beta chains only. Duplicate CDR3 protein sequences are folded into a single record with the most common DNA and genes. Present in this sample are a few hundred thousand distinct CDR3 sequences, about 17% of which were seen just once. The biggest ten clones account for about 22% of the sample. Sequences were obtained from PBMCs or a T cell subset sorted from them (not recorded which). These receptors originate from a man between 18 and 35 years old who had mild COVID-19 (a few samples of this study predate the infection). The sample titles of this study are shuffled in the database, so cell type and time point are left out; the donor was told from shared clones.

This clonotype was picked up a small number of times. V usage is TRBV5-1 and J usage is TRBJ1-1; the match to TRBD1 covers 9 bases. Germline-derived CDR1 and CDR2 are SGHRS and YFSETQ. The CDR3 runs 12 residues. J was trimmed by 11 bases and V by 3 bases; bases with no gene match: 5. The CDR3 nucleotides read TGCGCCAGCAGCTATGGACAGGGGAGCGCTTTCTTT. As protein: CASSYGQGSAFF.

This clonotype occurred a few times. The rearrangement uses TRBV4-2 and TRBJ2-3, with a weak D call TRBD2 (6 bases). Germline V gene lookup returns CDR1 LGHNA and CDR2 YNFKEQ. V was pared by 8 bases and J by 2 bases, with 17 bases between. The CDR3 is 15 residues long. As DNA, the CDR3 is TGTGCCAGCGCCTACCGAGGGGAGGCCACAGATACGCAGTATTTT. Encoded protein: CASAYRGEATDTQYF.

Ten or more counts support this clonotype. V is TRBV4-3 and J is TRBJ2-5; D is undetermined. CDR3 length: 13 amino acids. Germline CDR1 LGHNA, CDR2 YSLEER. V lost 0 bases and J 1 base, leaving 3 bases between the germline ends. The CDR3: CASSQDRQETQYF. As DNA, the CDR3 is TGCGCCAGCAGCCAAGATCGCCAAGAGACCCAGTACTTC.

In the case of this clonotype: One junction end does not reproduce the germline sequence, and a read error may be involved. CDR3 sequence (DNA): TGTGCCAGCAGCCGGATCCGGGACAGGGAGTACCACGAGACCCAGTACTTC. It specifies CASSRIRDREYHETQYF. The rearrangement joins TRBV7-3 to TRBJ2-5; 9 bases agree with TRBD1. Per germline, CDR1 SGHTA and CDR2 FQGTGA. The length of the CDR3 is 17 residues.

The genes are TRBV12-3 or TRBV12-4 and TRBJ2-4; D might be TRBD1 (5 bases). The CDR3 length is 14 residues. CDR3: CATGRGWVENIQYF. For the CDR3, the DNA is TGTGCAACAGGAAGGGGTTGGGTGGAAAACATTCAGTACTTC.

J is TRBJ1-2 and V is TRBV10-3; perhaps TRBD1 as D (6 bases). Germline loops: CDR1 ENHRY, CDR2 SYGVKD. This CDR3 has 13 amino acids. The V gene lost 4 bases and the J gene lost 6 bases, with 12 bases spanning the gap. The CDR3 is CAISASGTHGYTF. The CDR3 DNA reads TGTGCCATCAGTGCATCCGGGACACATGGCTACACCTTC.

The V call is TRBV5-1, the J call TRBJ2-2, with unresolved D. Germline V gives CDR1 SGHRS, CDR2 YFSETQ. The length of the CDR3 is 15 residues. V gave up 0 bases and J gave up 4 bases, with 10 bases separating them. This CDR3 reads CASSLDSVSTGELFF. The CDR3 coding sequence is TGCGCCAGCAGCTTGGACAGTGTGAGCACCGGGGAGCTGTTTTTT.

This clonotype came up a few times. The chain combines TRBV5-5 with TRBJ2-3; 9 bases are shared with TRBD1. V was clipped by 5 bases and J by 6 bases; unmatched bases: 7. Germline V lookup: CDR1 SGHKS, CDR2 YYEKEE (reference sequence). The CDR3 loop spans 14 amino acids. The CDR3 coding sequence is TGTGCCAGCAGACTCCGGGACAGGGCGGATACGCAGTATTTT. This sequence encodes CASRLRDRADTQYF.